These 5 T cell receptor beta chains share one sample of origin, sequenced in a study of blood T cell repertoires in COVID-19. Libraries were prepared by immunoSEQ multiplex PCR; TCRdb keeps only in-frame clonotypes and omits some of them. The sample has some 300,000 clones, just under 90% seen once; the top ten hold about 6%. The sequenced sample consisted of peripheral blood. These receptors were taken from a woman aged 45-60 years with COVID-19, enrolled during active disease.

This clone was counted only a few times. The CDR3 loop reads CASSLTNSGELFF. The DNA for the CDR3 is TGTGCCAGCAGCTTGACTAACTCCGGGGAGCTGTTTTTT. V is TRBV11-2 and J is TRBJ2-2; D may be TRBD2 (5 bases). This CDR3 contains 13 residues. The germline V gene encodes CDR1 SGHAT and CDR2 FQNNGV. V lost 3 bases, J lost 6 bases, and 8 bases lay in between.

V usage is TRBV6-5 and J usage is TRBJ2-7; possible D gene TRBD1, 6 bases. The V end was cut by 6 bases, the J end by 6 bases, with 21 bases between. Looked up from germline, CDR1 is MNHEY and CDR2 is SVGAGI. This CDR3 has 15 amino acids. For the CDR3, the DNA is TGTGCCAGCAGGGATCTACAAGGGGGAGTGTTCGAGCAGTACTTC. As protein: CASRDLQGGVFEQYF.

This clone occurred once. The chain recombines TRBV11-1 with TRBJ1-1; D might be TRBD1 (6 bases). The ends were cut back, 1 base at V and 4 bases at J, with 10 bases in the middle. This CDR3 comprises 14 residues. Germline V gene sequence: CDR1 SGHAT, CDR2 FQDESV (reference sequence). The CDR3 protein is CASSLGPTGTEAFF. Here the CDR3 DNA reads TGTGCCAGCAGCTTAGGACCGACAGGCACTGAAGCTTTCTTT.

Comment on this clone: The sample has other DNA sequences that encode this CDR3 too. The rearrangement uses TRBV5-8 and TRBJ2-2, with a possible D match to TRBD1 (6 bases). Germline V gives CDR1 SGHTS, CDR2 YDEGEE. This CDR3 contains 15 residues. V shed 5 bases and J shed 2 bases, with 13 bases lying between them. The chain's CDR3 is CASSLGQKNTGELFF. The DNA of the CDR3 is TGTGCCAGCAGTCTCGGACAGAAAAACACCGGGGAGCTGTTTTTT.

Points on this clone: The sample has other DNA sequences that encode this CDR3 too. The V and J genes are TRBV6-5 and TRBJ1-2; TRBD1 aligns across 7 bases. The germline CDR1 and CDR2 sequences are MNHEY and SVGAGI. V lost 6 bases and J lost 8; bases outside the gene matches: 3. The CDR3 runs to 11 residues. For the CDR3, the DNA is TGTGCCAGCAGGAGAGGGGGCGGCTACACCTTC. Its protein is CASRRGGGYTF.